The 22 T cell receptor beta chains below come from one sample, sequenced in a study of blood T cell repertoires in COVID-19. Clones were read by immunoSEQ multiplex PCR, and TCRdb kept only the in-frame ones, dropping some. The table includes fewer than 250,000 clones, roughly four fifths detected once. The specimen sequenced was PBMCs or T cells enriched from blood (not recorded which). The receptors here all came from a man in his sixties who had recovered from COVID-19.

This sequence joins TRBV6-6 and TRBJ2-7; TRBD2 aligns across 8 bases. CDR1 is MNHNY, CDR2 SVGAGI, per germline (reference sequence). V trimming: 7 bases; J trimming: 0 bases; junction bases outside the gene matches: 2. This CDR3 region has 13 residues. The CDR3 spells CASTGTSSYEQYF. The CDR3 DNA is TGTGCCAGCACCGGGACTAGCTCCTACGAGCAGTACTTC.

This CDR3 is CASSSSGPEQYF. Here the CDR3 DNA reads TGTGCCAGCAGTTCCTCCGGTCCCGAGCAGTACTTC. The rearrangement joins TRBV6-2 or TRBV6-3 to TRBJ2-7; no clear D. There are 12 residues in the CDR3. Between the trimmed V and J ends, which lost 4 bases and 6 bases, there was a span of 10 bases. Germline lookup yields CDR1 MNHEY and CDR2 SVGEGT.

The V gene is TRBV3-1 (or the pseudogene TRBV3-2), the J gene TRBJ2-6, with D unclear. This CDR3 has 16 amino acids. The germline V gene encodes CDR1 LGHDT and CDR2 YNNKEL (reference sequence). Trimming left V 0 bases short and J 1 base short, with 7 bases between. The DNA for the CDR3 is TGTGCCAGCAGCCAAGACGGCGGATCTGGGGCCAACGTCCTGACTTTC. Translating it yields CASSQDGGSGANVLTF.

V and J are TRBV7-8 and TRBJ1-2; TRBD1 agrees at 7 bases. CDR3 size: 17 residues. V trimming: 0 bases; J trimming: 0 bases; junction bases outside the gene matches: 7. Germline V gives CDR1 SGHVS, CDR2 FQNEAQ. CDR3 region: CASSLAAGGYPNYGYTF. CDR3 in DNA: TGTGCCAGCAGCTTAGCGGCAGGGGGGTATCCTAACTATGGCTACACCTTC.

The genes are TRBV11-2 and TRBJ2-7, with a possible D match to TRBD1 (6 bases). V gave up 1 base and J gave up 1 base, with 8 bases separating them. This CDR3 is 14 amino acids long. Looked up from germline, CDR1 is SGHAT and CDR2 is FQNNGV. The CDR3 here is CASSLGGQSYEQYF. CDR3 nucleotides: TGTGCCAGCAGCTTAGGAGGACAGTCCTACGAGCAGTACTTC.

The chain carries TRBV5-8 and TRBJ2-7; 9 bases are a match to TRBD1. The germline V gene has CDR1 SGHTS and CDR2 YDEGEE. V was clipped by 10 bases and J by 3 bases; unmatched bases: 11. The CDR3 totals 14 residues. The chain's CDR3 is CAAQTGQGDYEQYF. CDR3 bases: TGTGCCGCCCAAACGGGACAGGGAGACTACGAGCAGTACTTC.

This chain connects TRBV6-1 to TRBJ1-1; a possible D gene is TRBD1 (5 bases). This CDR3 spans 15 amino acids. The germline gives CDR1 MNHNS, CDR2 SASEGT. The ends were cut back, 2 bases at V and 1 base at J, with 11 bases in the middle. The CDR3 coding sequence is TGTGCCAGCAGTGAATATGGGACTGAGAACACTGAAGCTTTCTTT. Encoded protein: CASSEYGTENTEAFF.

This chain connects TRBV5-1 to TRBJ2-1, with 8 bases lining up with TRBD2. This CDR3 region has 16 residues. Germline V CDR1 and CDR2: SGHRS, YFSETQ. V lost 0 bases to trimming and J lost 9 bases; unmatched junction nucleotides: 11. DNA of the CDR3: TGCGCCAGCAGCTTGGAGGCGCGGGGGGCCGGGATTGAGCAGTTCTTC. Amino acid sequence: CASSLEARGAGIEQFF.

This chain uses TRBV5-1 with TRBJ1-4, with 8 nucleotides matching TRBD1. The V gene end was trimmed by 4 bases and the J gene end by 3 bases; junction bases not matched to a gene: 8. Germline values: CDR1 SGHRS, CDR2 YFSETQ. This CDR3 has 16 amino acids. The CDR3 is CASSPTGGSANEKLFF. In nucleotides, the CDR3 is TGCGCCAGCAGCCCAACAGGGGGGTCGGCTAATGAAAAACTGTTTTTT.

The chain joins TRBV5-8 to TRBJ2-4; D gene ambiguous. This CDR3 is 15 amino acids long. V lost 2 bases and J 0 bases, leaving 9 bases between the germline ends. The germline V gene has CDR1 SGHTS and CDR2 YDEGEE. The DNA for the CDR3 is TGTGCCAGCAGCTTCGCAGATTTAGCCAAAAACATTCAGTACTTC. Translated, it gives CASSFADLAKNIQYF.

The CDR3 region has the DNA TGTGCCACCAGTTCCACAGGGGGCATTTTGGAGACCCAGTACTTC. Encoded protein: CATSSTGGILETQYF. This rearrangement joins TRBV24-1 to TRBJ2-5; 9 bases align to TRBD1. Unmatched junction bases numbered 9, after V lost 6 bases and J lost 5 bases. The CDR3 contains 15 residues. Germline V CDR1 and CDR2: KGHDR, SFDVKD.

The rearrangement uses TRBV24-1 and TRBJ1-1, with TRBD1 identical over 7 bases. The CDR3 covers 13 residues. J gave up 6 bases and V 4 bases, and 4 bases lay outside the gene matches. Germline V lookup: CDR1 KGHDR, CDR2 SFDVKD. The CDR3 DNA reads TGTGCCACCAGTGAAGGAGACAGGGCTGAAGCTTTCTTT. Translation: CATSEGDRAEAFF.

The chain links TRBV4-3 to TRBJ1-1; D may be TRBD1 (5 bases). Germline V gives CDR1 LGHNA, CDR2 YSLEER. CDR3 length: 14 amino acids. Trimming shortened V by 4 bases and J by 5 bases, and 14 bases separated the two germline ends. The CDR3 bases are TGCGCCAGCAGCCCGGGGGGGATGGTGACTGAAGCTTTCTTT. This sequence encodes CASSPGGMVTEAFF.

The V and J genes are TRBV2 and TRBJ1-4; 9 nucleotides match TRBD1. V gave up 6 bases and J gave up 8 bases; unmatched junction bases: 7. Germline CDR1 and CDR2: SNHLY and FYNNEI. The CDR3 sequence is 14 residues long. The CDR3 DNA reads TGTGCCAGCAGCACACAGGGGGCTCGGGAAAAACTGTTTTTT. This sequence encodes CASSTQGAREKLFF.

V usage is TRBV11-3 and J usage is TRBJ2-7; TRBD2 matches 9 bases. Germline V gene data show CDR1 as SGHNT and CDR2 as YENEEA. The CDR3 sequence is 13 residues long. V trimming: 4 bases; J trimming: 4 bases; junction bases outside the gene matches: 2. CDR3 residues: CASSSSGGYEQYF. The CDR3 nucleotides read TGTGCCAGCAGCTCCAGCGGGGGGTACGAGCAGTACTTC.

The chain carries TRBV10-1 and TRBJ2-2; 7 bases map to TRBD1. In germline, CDR1 is WNHNN, CDR2 SYGVQD (reference sequence). The ends lost 5 bases at V and 4 bases at J; junction bases unmatched: 7. The CDR3 contains 15 residues. CDR3 in amino acids: CASSYLAGGTGELFF. CDR3 sequence (DNA): TGCGCCAGCAGTTATTTGGCAGGGGGCACCGGGGAGCTGTTTTTT.

This clone was seen a single time. The chain combines TRBV18 with TRBJ2-7, with 7 positions matching TRBD2. Trimming took 2 bases from V and 2 from J; bases not matched to a gene: 12. The CDR3 contains 17 residues. Germline CDR1 reads KGHSH; CDR2 reads LQKENI. The CDR3 is CASSPTSGSGRPYEQYF. In DNA, the CDR3 is TGTGCCAGCTCACCAACCTCGGGTAGCGGGCGACCCTACGAGCAGTACTTC.

This clone came up a few times. The chain carries TRBV6-5 and TRBJ2-5; a possible D gene is TRBD2 (5 bases). Per the germline V gene, CDR1 is MNHEY and CDR2 is SVGAGI. V was trimmed by 6 bases and J by 4 bases, leaving 12 bases between them. The CDR3 has 13 residues. This CDR3 reads CASRKLGRETQYF. In nucleotides, the CDR3 is TGTGCCAGCAGGAAACTAGGCCGAGAGACCCAGTACTTC.

V gene TRBV5-6 combines with J gene TRBJ2-4, with 9 bases identical to TRBD1. The germline CDR1 and CDR2 sequences are SGHDT and YYEEEE. The CDR3 has 16 residues. Germline trimming cut 3 bases from V and 2 bases from J; bases unmatched to any gene: 6. The CDR3, as DNA: TGTGCCAGCAGCTCGACAGGGGGACGGACCAAAAACATTCAGTACTTC. Its protein is CASSSTGGRTKNIQYF.

The chain employs TRBV12-5 and TRBJ1-1, with D perhaps matching TRBD1 (6 bases). The CDR3 covers 16 residues. The ends were cut back, 1 base at V and 2 bases at J, with 14 bases in the middle. The germline gives CDR1 LGHNT, CDR2 FRNRAP. This CDR3 reads CASGLAGQKVNTEAFF. The CDR3 bases are TGTGCTAGTGGTTTGGCCGGACAGAAGGTAAACACTGAAGCTTTCTTT.

The CDR3 nucleotides read TGTGCCAGCAGCTTAAGTGGGGGGGGAGGCACAGATACGCAGTATTTT. It specifies CASSLSGGGGTDTQYF. The genes are TRBV7-2 and TRBJ2-3; 7 positions agree with TRBD2. V was clipped by 2 bases and J by 1 base; unmatched bases: 6. The CDR3 contains 16 residues. CDR1 is SGHTA, CDR2 FQGNSA, per germline.

The rearrangement joins TRBV27 to TRBJ1-6; D ambiguous. V lost 3 bases and J 0 bases, leaving 9 bases between the germline ends. Germline V gene data show CDR1 as MNHEY and CDR2 as SMNVEV (reference sequence). This CDR3 spans 16 amino acids. The CDR3 bases are TGTGCCAGCAGTTTTCAAATGAGCTCCTATAATTCACCCCTCCACTTT. It yields the protein CASSFQMSSYNSPLHF.